This is a list of T cell receptor beta chains from one sample in a study of tumor-infiltrating lymphocytes in primary liver carcinoma. TCRdb re-called the multiplex PCR reads through MiXCR, storing one row per CDR3 protein. The sample records 300,000 to 400,000 distinct CDR3 sequences, roughly two thirds being singletons. The source material was peripheral blood. The receptor source for this set is a man aged 35-49 years with primary liver carcinoma and hepatitis B virus infection. Each CDR3 is given with its conserved first and last residue. A D gene is named only where the DNA matches it firmly. Size values are once, few and many counts, or a class for expanded clones, and some rows have none.

d_gene: TRBD1
abundance: many
j_gene: TRBJ1-5
v_gene: TRBV5-5
CDR3nt: TGTGCCAGCGCACGACAGGGGGCAACTCAGCCCCAGCATTTT
CDR3aa: CASARQGATQPQHF

d_gene: -
abundance: once
j_gene: TRBJ1-1
v_gene: TRBV6-1
CDR3nt: TGTGCCAGCAGTGAATGCATGAGCACTGAAGCTTTCTTT
CDR3aa: CASSECMSTEAFF

d_gene: -
abundance: -
j_gene: TRBJ2-5
v_gene: TRBV28
CDR3nt: TGTGCCAGCAGTTTAGAACGAGTTGGGGAGACCCAGTACTTC
CDR3aa: CASSLERVGETQYF

d_gene: -
abundance: -
j_gene: TRBJ2-3
v_gene: TRBV30
CDR3nt: TGTGCCTTGACTAGGAGCACAGATACGCAGTATTTT
CDR3aa: CALTRSTDTQYF

d_gene: TRBD2
abundance: -
j_gene: TRBJ2-2
v_gene: TRBV10-3
CDR3nt: TGTGCCATCAGTGTGCGATCTAGCGGGATGGCCGGGAGCACCGGGGAGCTGTTTTTT
CDR3aa: CAISVRSSGMAGSTGELFF

d_gene: -
abundance: -
j_gene: TRBJ2-7
v_gene: TRBV11-2
CDR3nt: TGTGCCAGCAGCTCCGACGGGTACTCCTACGAGCAGTACTTT
CDR3aa: CASSSDGYSYEQYF

d_gene: -
abundance: -
j_gene: TRBJ2-1
v_gene: TRBV12-3/TRBV12-4
CDR3nt: TGTGCCAGCAGTTTGAAGGGTGGGAGCAATAAGCAGTTCTTC
CDR3aa: CASSLKGGSNKQFF

d_gene: -
abundance: -
j_gene: TRBJ2-1
v_gene: TRBV6-5
CDR3nt: TGTGCCAGCAGAGGGCATGGCCATGAGCAGTTGTTC
CDR3aa: CASRGHGHEQLF

d_gene: -
abundance: -
j_gene: TRBJ2-5
v_gene: TRBV7-9
CDR3nt: TGTACTAGCAGCTTAGTCTCCGGAGAGACCCAGTACTTC
CDR3aa: CTSSLVSGETQYF

d_gene: TRBD2
abundance: -
j_gene: TRBJ2-5
v_gene: TRBV4-2
CDR3nt: TGTGCCAGCAGCCAACATCGCGCGGGAGTGTCGGAGACCCAGTACTTC
CDR3aa: CASSQHRAGVSETQYF

d_gene: -
abundance: once
j_gene: TRBJ2-5
v_gene: TRBV6-1
CDR3nt: TGTACCAGCAGTGAGTCAGGGGTGACCCAGTACTTC
CDR3aa: CTSSESGVTQYF

d_gene: -
abundance: -
j_gene: TRBJ1-4
v_gene: TRBV19
CDR3nt: TGTGCCAGTAGTTCAGGGACGGAGTATGAAAAACTGTTTTTT
CDR3aa: CASSSGTEYEKLFF

d_gene: -
abundance: -
j_gene: TRBJ2-2
v_gene: TRBV28
CDR3nt: TGTGTCAGCAGTTTACGAGGGACCAGCACCGGGGAGCTGTTTTTT
CDR3aa: CVSSLRGTSTGELFF

d_gene: -
abundance: -
j_gene: TRBJ2-2
v_gene: TRBV11-1
CDR3nt: TGTGCCAGCAGCACCCGGGGGCTCGACACCGGGGAACTGTTTTTT
CDR3aa: CASSTRGLDTGELFF

d_gene: TRBD1
abundance: -
j_gene: TRBJ1-2
v_gene: TRBV28
CDR3nt: TGTGCCAGCAGTTTCCCCTTACCAGGGGGCATTGGCTACACCTTC
CDR3aa: CASSFPLPGGIGYTF

d_gene: -
abundance: many
j_gene: TRBJ1-3
v_gene: TRBV6-6
CDR3nt: TGTGCCAGCACCAGCGGTGTTGACCTCTCTGGAAACACCATATATTTT
CDR3aa: CASTSGVDLSGNTIYF

d_gene: -
abundance: -
j_gene: TRBJ1-4
v_gene: TRBV6-1
CDR3nt: TGTGCCAGCAGTGAAGCGTTATCCCCCCCCACTTTGACACCAATTATTGAAAAACTGTTTTTT
CDR3aa: CASSEALSPPTLTPIIEKLFF

d_gene: TRBD1
abundance: -
j_gene: TRBJ2-1
v_gene: TRBV24-1
CDR3nt: TGTGCCACCAGTGAGCCCGACAGGGGGGGTTCCTACAAAGAGCAGTTCTTC
CDR3aa: CATSEPDRGGSYKEQFF

d_gene: -
abundance: -
j_gene: TRBJ2-2
v_gene: TRBV11-2
CDR3nt: TGTGTCAGCAGCTTAGGTGGTGGGGCCGGGGAGCTGTTTTTT
CDR3aa: CVSSLGGGAGELFF

d_gene: -
abundance: many
j_gene: TRBJ2-7
v_gene: TRBV29-1
CDR3nt: TGCAGCGTTGACGATGACAGATTCCTCTACGAGCAGTACTTC
CDR3aa: CSVDDDRFLYEQYF

d_gene: -
abundance: few
j_gene: TRBJ2-3
v_gene: TRBV7-9
CDR3nt: TGTGCCAGCAAGATTCCCGAGGATACGCAGTATTTT
CDR3aa: CASKIPEDTQYF

d_gene: -
abundance: -
j_gene: TRBJ2-5
v_gene: TRBV11-2
CDR3nt: TGTGCCAGCAGCCGCAAGTTGATAGGAGAGACCCAGTACTTC
CDR3aa: CASSRKLIGETQYF

d_gene: -
abundance: -
j_gene: TRBJ1-5
v_gene: TRBV6-1
CDR3nt: TGTGCCTGCAGTGAACGAGGGGTGGGAAGCAATCAGCCCCAGCATTTT
CDR3aa: CACSERGVGSNQPQHF

d_gene: -
abundance: once
j_gene: TRBJ1-2
v_gene: TRBV11-2
CDR3nt: TGTGCCAGCAGTTATCCCTGGATACCGAACTATGGCTACACCTTC
CDR3aa: CASSYPWIPNYGYTF

d_gene: -
abundance: many
j_gene: TRBJ2-1
v_gene: TRBV6-6
CDR3nt: TGTGCCAGCAGTTCCCTTAGAACTAGCCGTGACAATGAGCAGTTCTTC
CDR3aa: CASSSLRTSRDNEQFF

d_gene: -
abundance: many
j_gene: TRBJ1-5
v_gene: TRBV7-9
CDR3nt: TGTGCCAGCAGCCCGAGTGGGAATCAGCCCCAGCATTTT
CDR3aa: CASSPSGNQPQHF

d_gene: -
abundance: many
j_gene: TRBJ2-1
v_gene: TRBV7-8
CDR3nt: TGTGCCAGCAGCTTAGGGACCCTTCTGAAACGGAATGACAATGAGCAGTTCTTC
CDR3aa: CASSLGTLLKRNDNEQFF

d_gene: TRBD1
abundance: -
j_gene: TRBJ2-4
v_gene: TRBV18
CDR3nt: TGTGCCAGCTCACCACTCGGGACAGAAAACATTCAGTACTTC
CDR3aa: CASSPLGTENIQYF

d_gene: -
abundance: -
j_gene: TRBJ2-6
v_gene: TRBV19
CDR3nt: TGTGCCAGTAGAAAGACAGTAGCTGGGGCCAACGTCCTGACTTTC
CDR3aa: CASRKTVAGANVLTF